This T cell receptor (beta chain) was found in a study of T-cell reconstitution after alpha-beta-depleted transplantation in children. A remark on this clonotype: The antigen remains undetermined.

This CDR3 is built from 17 residues. The junction had 3 bases not matched to a gene; V was cut back by 3 bases and J by 2 bases. Findings of the study overall: Reports say that about two months after transplant, the alpha-beta T cells came out of several hundred graft clones that had expanded. TCRbeta diversity was high at day 60 in some patients (a result of surviving recipient T cells and thymic progenitors). Among T cells one year after transplant, newly produced cells accounted for most counts and diversity.

This sample's TCRbeta library carried unique molecular identifier barcodes. TCRdb analysed the PCR reads with MiXCR anew, one entry per CDR3 protein. The table lists over 120,000 distinct CDR3 sequences, about 8.8% of them singletons. This TCR came from a female patient between 2 and 15 years old who had a stem cell transplant for congenital amegakaryocytic thrombocytopenia, so the T cells may come from the graft donor. Source: PBMCs, mostly from graft donor cells, taken 180 days after TCRalphabeta/CD19-depleted stem cell transplant. The chain employs TRBV12-3 or TRBV12-4 and TRBJ2-2; TRBD2 agrees at 13 bases. The CDR3 DNA reads TGTGCCAGCAGTTTCTCGGGACTAGCGGGAAACACCGGGGAGCTGTTTTTT. This sequence encodes CASSFSGLAGNTGELFF.